This TCR beta chain was captured by sequencing in a study of blood T cell repertoires in COVID-19. Turning to the study itself: Acute-phase and convalescent COVID-19 samples originated in the United States, Italy and Spain. In each case, the material was cDNA or gDNA derived from T cells, B-cell-depleted T cells, or PBMCs.

Losses at the gene ends were 0 bases for V and 1 base for J; bases not matched to a gene: 4. The CDR3 contains 15 residues. Germline V gene sequence: CDR1 SGDLS, CDR2 YYNGEE. In the original analysis: Reference gene primers were amplified, and this amplification served to estimate nucleated cell counts. Profiling relied on immunoSEQ multiplex PCR, and the TCRdb table lists in-frame clones only, not all of them. V and J calls and clone size are as listed in that table; D and trimming were resolved from the DNA. In the table there are more than 100,000 clones, about 86% of which are singletons. The sequence came from a woman between 45 and 60 years old with active or convalescent COVID-19. This chain links TRBV9 with TRBJ2-7, with 7 bases identical to TRBD2. Sequenced: peripheral blood. DNA for the CDR3: TGTGCCAGCAGCGTAGCTAGCGGAGCATCCTACGAGCAGTACTTC. This codes for CASSVASGASYEQYF.